These T cell receptor beta chains were read from a single sample in a study of blood T cell repertoires in COVID-19. Using immunoSEQ multiplex PCR, the repertoire was profiled, and TCRdb retains in-frame clones only, with some absent. The sample carries about 150,000 clones, approximately 90% recorded once. Sequenced sample: peripheral blood. The receptors come from a woman in her 70s with acute or convalescent COVID-19. Each CDR3 is given with its conserved first and last residue. Each record gives: CDR3 DNA, CDR3 protein, V gene, J gene, D gene, clone size. A D gene is named only where the DNA matches it firmly. Where a row states a size, it is once, few, many or the class of an expanded clone; other rows omit it.

CDR3nt: TGCGCCAGCAGCCACCCCGGGGTGAACACTGAAGCTTTCTTT
CDR3aa: CASSHPGVNTEAFF
v_gene: TRBV5-1
j_gene: TRBJ1-1
d_gene: -
abundance: -

CDR3nt: TGTGCCAGCTCACCACCGGGACAGGGCCGGTATGGCTACACCTTC
CDR3aa: CASSPPGQGRYGYTF
v_gene: TRBV18
j_gene: TRBJ1-2
d_gene: TRBD1
abundance: -

CDR3nt: TGCAGCGTTGTGTTACAGGGCGGTCCCCCTAATCAGCCCCAGCATTTT
CDR3aa: CSVVLQGGPPNQPQHF
v_gene: TRBV29-1
j_gene: TRBJ1-5
d_gene: -
abundance: -

CDR3nt: TGTGCCAGCAGTGAACCCGGGACAGGGGGCGTCCGCACCTTC
CDR3aa: CASSEPGTGGVRTF
v_gene: TRBV25-1
j_gene: TRBJ1-2
d_gene: TRBD1
abundance: -

CDR3nt: TGTGCCAGCAGCCCCACGGTCGGTAGCTTACCGCAGTATTTT
CDR3aa: CASSPTVGSLPQYF
v_gene: TRBV7-2
j_gene: TRBJ2-3
d_gene: -
abundance: -

CDR3nt: TGCGCCAGCAGCTTGGCCCAGGGGAGCGCTGAAGCTTTCTTT
CDR3aa: CASSLAQGSAEAFF
v_gene: TRBV5-1
j_gene: TRBJ1-1
d_gene: -
abundance: -

CDR3nt: TGTGCCAGCAGCAGTGAGCGGGGATCAGATACGCAGTATTTT
CDR3aa: CASSSERGSDTQYF
v_gene: TRBV2
j_gene: TRBJ2-3
d_gene: TRBD2
abundance: -

CDR3nt: TGCAGCGGGACAGGGCCCGGACGAGGCTACACCTTC
CDR3aa: CSGTGPGRGYTF
v_gene: TRBV29-1
j_gene: TRBJ1-2
d_gene: TRBD1
abundance: -

CDR3nt: TGTGCCAGCAGTTACAAACAGGGAGGCTACACCTTC
CDR3aa: CASSYKQGGYTF
v_gene: TRBV6-5
j_gene: TRBJ1-2
d_gene: -
abundance: -

CDR3nt: TGTGCCAGCAGCTTGCGACAGGGTCGCGGCTATGGCTACACCTTC
CDR3aa: CASSLRQGRGYGYTF
v_gene: TRBV13
j_gene: TRBJ1-2
d_gene: TRBD1
abundance: -

CDR3nt: TGTGCCAGCAGTGCTTGGGGGACAGGGGGAAATTCACCCCTCCACTTT
CDR3aa: CASSAWGTGGNSPLHF
v_gene: TRBV6-1
j_gene: TRBJ1-6
d_gene: TRBD1
abundance: few

CDR3nt: TGTGCCAGCAGCTTGGACAGGCGCTCCTACAATGAGCAGTTCTTC
CDR3aa: CASSLDRRSYNEQFF
v_gene: TRBV5-6
j_gene: TRBJ2-1
d_gene: -
abundance: -

CDR3nt: TGTGCCAGCAGCTTGGCACCTAGAGATACGCAGTATTTT
CDR3aa: CASSLAPRDTQYF
v_gene: TRBV7-2
j_gene: TRBJ2-3
d_gene: -
abundance: -

CDR3nt: TGTGCCAGCAGCCAAGATCTTGGCGGGGGGCCCTCCGGTGAGCAGTTCTTC
CDR3aa: CASSQDLGGGPSGEQFF
v_gene: TRBV3-1/TRBV3-2
j_gene: TRBJ2-1
d_gene: TRBD2
abundance: -

CDR3nt: TGTGCCAGCAGTGGGACAGAACTAGCCAAAAACATTCAGTACTTC
CDR3aa: CASSGTELAKNIQYF
v_gene: TRBV2
j_gene: TRBJ2-4
d_gene: -
abundance: -

CDR3nt: TGTGCCAGTAGAGGACAGGGGGCTCCCATGAACACTGAAGCTTTCTTT
CDR3aa: CASRGQGAPMNTEAFF
v_gene: TRBV19
j_gene: TRBJ1-1
d_gene: TRBD1
abundance: -

CDR3nt: TGCGCCAGCAGTAACCGGGACATGACTGGCTACACCTTC
CDR3aa: CASSNRDMTGYTF
v_gene: TRBV10-1
j_gene: TRBJ1-2
d_gene: -
abundance: -

CDR3nt: TGCGCCAGCAGCTTGGCTCACGGGAACACTGAAGCTTTCTTT
CDR3aa: CASSLAHGNTEAFF
v_gene: TRBV5-1
j_gene: TRBJ1-1
d_gene: -
abundance: once

CDR3nt: TGTGCCAGCAGTTTGCAGACAGGGAGCAATCAGCCCCAGCATTTT
CDR3aa: CASSLQTGSNQPQHF
v_gene: TRBV7-8
j_gene: TRBJ1-5
d_gene: TRBD1
abundance: few

CDR3nt: TGTGCCAGCAGCCCTGAGGGGGGGCCTGTGGGGGATACGCAGTATTTT
CDR3aa: CASSPEGGPVGDTQYF
v_gene: TRBV6-2/TRBV6-3
j_gene: TRBJ2-3
d_gene: -
abundance: -

CDR3nt: TGTGCCAGCAGCCCCGGACAGGCTAACACTGAAGCTTTCTTT
CDR3aa: CASSPGQANTEAFF
v_gene: TRBV25-1
j_gene: TRBJ1-1
d_gene: TRBD1
abundance: few